What follows are 10 T cell receptor beta chains derived from one specimen sequenced in a study of T cells in Graves' hyperthyroidism and ophthalmopathy. RNA transcripts were the template for amplifying TCR beta CDR3 regions. The TCR CDR3 was amplified in a first-round RT-PCR using the HTBI primer set. Using its own MiXCR run on the multiplex PCR reads, TCRdb lists one record per CDR3 protein. The sample includes around 660,000 distinct CDR3 sequences, 40% to 55% seen only once; the top ten take less than 9%. The sample was peripheral blood or thyroid tissue (not recorded which). Source of these receptors: an adult man with Graves' disease, either hyperthyroidism or ophthalmopathy (not recorded which).

The chain couples TRBV4-2 to TRBJ2-7; D may correspond to TRBD1 or TRBD2 (6 bases each). The CDR3 loop spans 15 amino acids. The V gene lost 0 bases and the J gene lost 3 bases, with 12 bases spanning the gap. Germline values: CDR1 LGHNA, CDR2 YNFKEQ. CDR3: CASSQDKGGYYEQYF. CDR3 sequence (DNA): TGTGCCAGCAGCCAAGATAAGGGGGGATACTACGAGCAGTACTTC.

Only a few counts were recorded for this clonotype. The V and J genes are TRBV7-3 and TRBJ2-7; tentative D call: TRBD2 (5 bases). Trimming took off 4 bases at V and 0 bases at J, with 13 bases between the two ends. Germline V gene lookup returns CDR1 SGHTA and CDR2 FQGTGA. The CDR3 runs to 15 residues. The CDR3 DNA follows: TGTGCCAGCAGCTCCCGCCCGGACTCCTCCTACGAGCAGTACTTC. As protein: CASSSRPDSSYEQYF.

The chain employs TRBV29-1 and TRBJ1-2, with TRBD1 as a possible D gene (6 bases). Germline V gene sequence: CDR1 SQVTM, CDR2 ANQGSEA. The CDR3 contains 14 residues. Trimming stripped 3 bases from V and 7 bases from J, with 18 bases between. The CDR3 bases are TGCAGCGTTGACGGGGGGGCGCAGAGCTCTGGCTACACCTTC. Translation: CSVDGGAQSSGYTF.

This clonotype has a count of ten or more. This chain joins TRBV7-8 and TRBJ1-3; no clear D gene. The V end was cut by 1 base, the J end by 3 bases, with 7 bases between. The CDR3 extends over 14 amino acids. CDR1 and CDR2 (germline): SGHVS, FQNEAQ. In DNA, the CDR3 is TGTGCCAGCAGCTTAGTCAGTGGTGGAAACACCATATATTTT. This translates into CASSLVSGGNTIYF. The whole variable domain, remainder taken from reference TRBV7-8 and TRBJ1-3, is GAGVSQSPRYKVAKRGQDVALRCDPISGHVSLFWYQQALGQGPEFLTYFQNEAQLDKSGLPSDRFFAERPEGSVSTLKIQRTQQEDSAVYLCASSLVSGGNTIYFGEGSWLTVV.

A remark on this clonotype: This may be a read error: a much more frequent sequence differs by one nucleotide. This CDR3 reads CASSDPRQGALFSYEQYF. The DNA for the CDR3 is TGTGCCAGCAGTGACCCTAGACAGGGGGCCCTGTTCTCCTACGAGCAGTACTTC. V gene TRBV7-8 combines with J gene TRBJ2-7, with 10 nucleotides matching TRBD1. The V segment lost 6 bases and the J segment 0 bases; nucleotides outside the gene matches: 14. The CDR3 runs to 18 residues. The germline V gene encodes CDR1 SGHVS and CDR2 FQNEAQ.

This rearrangement joins TRBV5-1 to TRBJ1-2, with D perhaps TRBD1 (5 bases). V lost 1 base and J 7 bases, leaving 14 bases between the germline ends. The germline V gene has CDR1 SGHRS and CDR2 YFSETQ. This CDR3 is built from 14 residues. CDR3 DNA: TGCGCCAGCAGCTTGTCTCAGCAGGGCCTTGGCTACACCTTC. Translated: CASSLSQQGLGYTF.

This rearrangement joins TRBV29-1 to TRBJ1-4; tentatively, D is TRBD1 (5 bases). Trimming cost V 6 bases and J 4 bases, with 12 bases left between them. Germline V gene sequence: CDR1 SQVTM, CDR2 ANQGSEA. The CDR3 runs to 13 residues. In DNA, the CDR3 is TGCAGCGTATTGGGACCCGATAATGAAAAACTGTTTTTT. This codes for CSVLGPDNEKLFF.

This clonotype was counted at least ten times. The chain is built from TRBV5-1 and TRBJ2-7; D is uncertain. V lost 4 bases and J 0 bases, leaving 8 bases between the germline ends. The CDR3 sequence is 13 residues long. Germline V CDR1 and CDR2: SGHRS, YFSETQ. This CDR3 reads CASSIAPSYEQYF. CDR3 DNA: TGCGCCAGCAGCATCGCCCCCTCCTACGAGCAGTACTTC.

Regarding this clonotype: A much more abundant neighbour one base away suggests this may be a read error. In this CDR3 the conserved last residue, phenylalanine or tryptophan, is missing, so a read error is likely. The rearrangement uses TRBV25-1 and TRBJ1-5, with 8 bases matching TRBD1. V lost 2 bases and J lost 0; bases outside the gene matches: 0. Germline assignment: CDR1 MGHDK and CDR2 SYGVNS. The CDR3 runs 15 residues. The CDR3 DNA follows: TGTGCCAGCAGTGAACAGGGGGCTAGCAATCAGCCCCAGCATCTT. This codes for CASSEQGASNQPQHL.

This chain connects TRBV24-1 to TRBJ2-6, with D unresolved. Germline-derived CDR1 and CDR2 are KGHDR and SFDVKD. V lost 3 bases, J lost 2 bases, and 1 base lay in between. The CDR3 spans 13 residues. Written as DNA, the CDR3 is TGTGCCACCAGTGATGCTGGGGCCAACGTCCTGACTTTC. Translated, it gives CATSDAGANVLTF.